These 21 T cell receptor beta chains were all obtained from the same sample, sequenced in a study of identical twins. TCRdb re-derived calls from the 5' RACE reads in MiXCR, one entry per CDR3 protein. The sample has 500,000 to 700,000 distinct CDR3 sequences, roughly 6.6% seen once. This sample was shared with a second study, whose subject was yellow fever vaccine responses in identical twins.

The sample taken for sequencing was PBMCs. These receptors originate from a woman younger than 35 in good health.

The sample holds many counts of this clonotype. The chain carries TRBV29-1 and TRBJ2-1; 9 nucleotides align to TRBD1. This CDR3 region has 14 residues. Trimming removed 7 bases from V and 6 bases from J; junction bases left unmatched: 10. Per the germline V gene, CDR1 is SQVTM and CDR2 is ANQGSEA. The DNA of the CDR3 is TGCAGCGCGGACAGGGGATACGTGTCCAATGAGCAGTTCTTC. This sequence encodes CSADRGYVSNEQFF.

This clonotype showed up many times. J is TRBJ2-7 and V is TRBV25-1; D possibly corresponds to TRBD1 (6 bases). With 2 bases removed from V and 0 bases from J, the gap between germline ends came to 11 bases. Germline V lookup: CDR1 MGHDK, CDR2 SYGVNS. CDR3 length: 15 amino acids. The CDR3 spells CASSETGSLSYEQYF. In DNA, the CDR3 is TGTGCCAGCAGTGAAACAGGGTCCCTCTCCTACGAGCAGTACTTC.

This clonotype was detected only a few times. The chain carries TRBV2 and TRBJ2-4; 11 positions agree with TRBD2. This CDR3 contains 18 residues. J was trimmed by 0 bases and V by 2 bases; bases with no gene match: 6. Germline V gene sequence: CDR1 SNHLY, CDR2 FYNNEI. CDR3 DNA sequence: TGTGCCAGCAGTGAAAGACTAGCGGGGACCGTAGCCAAAAACATTCAGTACTTC. This encodes CASSERLAGTVAKNIQYF.

This clonotype was recorded at least ten times. The chain links TRBV5-6 to TRBJ2-3, with 10 bases fitting TRBD1. Germline loops: CDR1 SGHDT, CDR2 YYEEEE. The J segment lost 4 bases and the V segment lost 0 bases, leaving 5 bases of the junction unmatched. This CDR3 is 16 amino acids long. Written as DNA, the CDR3 is TGTGCCAGCAGCTTGGTCAGGGACAGGGGTCCAGATACGCAGTATTTT. This codes for CASSLVRDRGPDTQYF.

This clonotype was found a few times. The rearrangement uses TRBV20-1 and TRBJ2-2; 7 bases fit TRBD2. V was pared by 1 base and J by 6 bases, with 5 bases of the junction left unmatched. The CDR3 runs 14 residues. The germline CDR1 and CDR2 sequences are DFQATT and SNEGSKA (reference sequence). As DNA, the CDR3 is TGCAGTGCTAGAGGGACTAGTTTTTCCGGGGAGCTGTTTTTT. Residues: CSARGTSFSGELFF.

J is TRBJ2-2 and V is TRBV20-1; TRBD1 might be the D (5 bases). V gave up 6 bases and J gave up 6 bases, with 11 bases separating them. The CDR3 totals 12 residues. CDR1 and CDR2 from the germline V gene are DFQATT and SNEGSKA (reference sequence). The CDR3 DNA is TGCAGTGCCACAGGCGTTTCCGGGGAGCTGTTTTTT. Protein: CSATGVSGELFF.

The V gene is TRBV19, the J gene TRBJ1-4; TRBD1 agrees at 7 bases. The germline gives CDR1 LNHDA, CDR2 SQIVND (reference sequence). This CDR3 is 16 amino acids long. V lost 5 bases to trimming and J lost 4 bases; unmatched junction nucleotides: 10. The CDR3 loop is CASSPGGQRYNEKLFF. CDR3 bases: TGTGCCAGTAGTCCAGGGGGACAGCGTTATAATGAAAAACTGTTTTTT.

This clonotype was found a few times. The genes are TRBV29-1 and TRBJ2-3; D is undetermined. CDR1 is SQVTM, CDR2 ANQGSEA, per germline. The length of the CDR3 is 12 residues. CDR3 residues: CTASSSTDTQYF. CDR3 DNA: TGCACCGCAAGTTCCAGCACAGATACGCAGTATTTT.

This clonotype was recorded a few times. This chain connects TRBV5-7 to TRBJ2-2; D possibly uses TRBD1 or TRBD2 (6 bases each). TRBV5-7 is filed as an ORF, its function uncertain. The CDR3 is 13 amino acids. The V end was cut by 5 bases, the J end by 6 bases, with 11 bases between. The chain's CDR3 is CASRGGTPGELFF. DNA of the CDR3: TGTGCCAGCAGAGGGGGGACTCCCGGGGAGCTGTTTTTT.

The sample holds a few counts of this clonotype. This chain uses TRBV14 with TRBJ2-6, with D maybe TRBD1 (5 bases). Germline V gene data show CDR1 as SGHDN and CDR2 as FVKESK. CDR3 length: 16 amino acids. Trimming shortened V by 0 bases and J by 2 bases, and 8 bases separated the two germline ends. The CDR3 DNA reads as TGTGCCAGCAGCCAAGATAGGGGTCCTGGGGCCAACGTCCTGACTTTC. As protein: CASSQDRGPGANVLTF.

Ten or more counts support this clonotype. The CDR3 reads CASSQVVLAEHYNEQFF. The CDR3 DNA sequence: TGCGCCAGCAGCCAAGTGGTTCTAGCGGAGCACTACAATGAGCAGTTCTTC. V usage is TRBV4-1 and J usage is TRBJ2-1, with 7 positions matching TRBD2. The CDR3 has 17 residues. CDR1 and CDR2 (germline): MGHRA, YSYEKL. V trimming: 1 base; J trimming: 3 bases; junction bases outside the gene matches: 9.

V usage is TRBV3-1 and J usage is TRBJ1-3, with unresolved D. Trimming pared 3 bases from V and 0 bases from J, leaving 6 bases between. Germline V gives CDR1 LGHDT, CDR2 YNNKEL (reference sequence). This CDR3 is 14 amino acids long. The CDR3 protein is CASSQMSSGNTIYF. The CDR3, as DNA: TGTGCCAGCAGCCAGATGAGCTCTGGAAACACCATATATTTT.

This clonotype showed up many times. The rearrangement uses TRBV29-1 and TRBJ2-5; 11 bases are a match to TRBD2. The germline CDR1 and CDR2 sequences are SQVTM and ANQGSEA. This CDR3 comprises 13 residues. The ends lost 7 bases at V and 5 bases at J; junction bases unmatched: 6. The DNA of the CDR3 is TGCAGCGACCGCTTAGCGGGGGGGGAGACCCAGTACTTC. This sequence encodes CSDRLAGGETQYF.

J is TRBJ2-7 and V is TRBV19; D possibly uses TRBD1 or TRBD2 (5 bases each). CDR1 LNHDA and CDR2 SQIVND come from the germline V gene (reference sequence). Trimming took off 6 bases at V and 0 bases at J, with 12 bases between the two ends. This CDR3 is 14 amino acids long. The DNA for the CDR3 is TGTGCCAGTAGGGGGGAAGGGATCTCCTACGAGCAGTACTTC. Translation gives CASRGEGISYEQYF.

This clonotype came up many times. This chain connects TRBV10-3 to TRBJ2-2; D is tentatively TRBD1 or TRBD2 (5 bases each). This CDR3 has 13 residues. Germline V CDR1 and CDR2: ENHRY, SYGVKD. V lost 4 bases, J lost 6 bases, and 9 bases lay in between. Here the CDR3 reads CAISVGAAGELFF. The CDR3 nucleotides read TGTGCCATCAGTGTCGGGGCGGCCGGGGAGCTGTTTTTT.

V gene TRBV6-5 combines with J gene TRBJ1-6, with D tentatively TRBD1 (5 bases). V lost 0 bases and J 9 bases, leaving 15 bases between the germline ends. The CDR3 sequence is 16 residues long. CDR1 MNHEY and CDR2 SVGAGI come from the germline V gene. In DNA form, the CDR3 reads TGTGCCAGCAGTTACTCGATCGGAGACAGCTCTTCACCCCTCCACTTT. Amino acids: CASSYSIGDSSSPLHF.

This clonotype was counted only a few times. The chain links TRBV10-3 to TRBJ1-2, with no clear D. Per the germline V gene, CDR1 is ENHRY and CDR2 is SYGVKD. V lost 3 bases and J 5 bases, leaving 10 bases between the germline ends. The CDR3 is 13 residues long. The CDR3 protein is CAISERPSYGYTF. DNA for the CDR3: TGTGCCATCAGTGAACGGCCGTCTTATGGCTACACCTTC.

The V call is TRBV6-5, the J call TRBJ1-1; D is undetermined. V was shortened by 2 bases and J by 5 bases, with 18 bases between the two germline ends. The CDR3 loop spans 16 amino acids. From germline, CDR1 is MNHEY and CDR2 SVGAGI. The CDR3 region is CASSYEVVLGSTEAFF. CDR3 nucleotide sequence: TGTGCCAGCAGTTACGAGGTGGTACTGGGAAGTACTGAAGCTTTCTTT.

Many counts were recorded for this clonotype. This rearrangement joins TRBV20-1 to TRBJ2-2; 9 bases fit TRBD2. The CDR3 extends over 16 amino acids. The junction had 11 bases not matched to a gene; V was cut back by 3 bases and J by 6 bases. The germline gives CDR1 DFQATT, CDR2 SNEGSKA (reference sequence). Written as DNA, the CDR3 is TGCAGTGCTAGGAGGCCGGGACTAGCTTACGCCGGGGAGCTGTTTTTT. Protein product: CSARRPGLAYAGELFF.

The chain employs TRBV18 and TRBJ1-1, with 7 bases lining up with TRBD1. The CDR3 runs to 15 residues. CDR1 KGHSH and CDR2 LQKENI come from the germline V gene. Trimming removed 5 bases from V and 1 base from J; junction bases left unmatched: 7. The CDR3 spells CASSAYGTENTEAFF. CDR3 bases: TGTGCCAGCTCAGCCTACGGGACAGAGAACACTGAAGCTTTCTTT.

CDR3 in amino acids: CASSLWAAGGNQPQHF. The CDR3 region has the DNA TGTGCCAGCAGCCTGTGGGCAGCGGGTGGCAATCAGCCCCAGCATTTT. The chain is built from TRBV3-1 and TRBJ1-5; no reliable D call. This CDR3 comprises 16 residues. Trimming removed 4 bases from V and 2 bases from J, with 15 bases in between. Germline-derived CDR1 and CDR2 are LGHDT and YNNKEL (reference sequence). Based on the CDR3 plus reference TRBV3-1 and TRBJ1-5, the full variable domain is DTAVSQTPKYLVTQMGNDKSIKCEQNLGHDTMYWYKQDSKKFLKIMFSYNNKELIINETVPNRFSPKSPDKAHLNLHINSLELGDSAVYFCASSLWAAGGNQPQHFGDGTRLSIL.